This T cell receptor (beta chain) was sequenced in a study of identifying expanded T cells in peripheral blood. The CDR3 consists of 14 residues. Germline-derived CDR1 and CDR2 are SGDLS and YYNGEE. The V end lost 4 bases, the J end lost 12 bases, and 21 bases lay between the germline ends. Repertoires were generated with immunoSEQ multiplex PCR, while TCRdb's copy carries only in-frame clones and drops some. The table has 85,000 to 120,000 clones, roughly 88% seen once. Healthy donors had no documented immune events, such as infections, while sampled. The source material was blood. The TCR originated in a person aged 18 to 70 in good health. This chain uses TRBV9 with TRBJ2-3; no clear D gene. The DNA for the CDR3 is TGTGCCAGCAGCCCCGGTAACCTCCCACAGATACAGTATTTT. It specifies CASSPGNLPQIQYF.